This T cell receptor (beta chain) was observed in a study of beta chain features in type 1 diabetes. Expressed TCRB transcripts were sequenced because the entire RNA isolate underwent reverse transcription. Method: immunoSEQ multiplex PCR; TCRdb's copy keeps in-frame clones and lacks some. The sample consists of around 260,000 clones, 20% of them appearing once. Remarks on this clone: The antigen is unknown.

Findings and limits, study-wide: Across patients, naive, central memory and Treg TCRB repertoires exhibited apparently greater similarity than was observed across healthy donors. PCR might show a preference for shorter templates, equally across patients and controls. The VDJ junctions of type 1 diabetes patients carried fewer insertions and more deletions. The cDNA sequencing approach could over-represent high-TCR-expressing cells. In all four CD4+ subsets, TCRB CDR3 length was significantly, moderately reduced in type 1 diabetes.

This receptor was taken from a woman between 35 and 50 years old with type 1 diabetes. The sample comprised naive CD4+ T cells from blood.

This CDR3 is CASSYPGTTHYTF. CDR3 coding DNA: TGTGCCAGCAGTTACCCTGGGACAACCCACTACACCTTC. This rearrangement joins TRBV6-5 to TRBJ1-2; D is possibly TRBD1 (6 bases). CDR3 length: 13 amino acids. Germline assignment: CDR1 MNHEY and CDR2 SVGAGI. The V end lost 2 bases, the J end lost 10 bases, and 14 bases lay between the germline ends.